The 4 T cell receptor beta chains listed next were all sequenced from one sample in a study of blood T cell repertoires in COVID-19. The method was immunoSEQ multiplex PCR; TCRdb's version includes in-frame clones alone and lacks a portion of them. The sample holds approximately 390,000 clones, around nine tenths seen once. Sequencing was carried out using PBMCs or T cells enriched from blood (not recorded which). These receptors were taken from a woman in her forties or fifties who had recovered from COVID-19.

The CDR3 DNA follows: TGTGCCAGCAGCTTGAAGGGCGGGCTTCTTTTAAACACAGATACGCAGTATTTT. As protein: CASSLKGGLLLNTDTQYF. This chain connects TRBV5-6 to TRBJ2-3; possibly TRBD2 for D (5 bases). The V end was cut by 1 base, the J end by 2 bases, with 20 bases between. The CDR3 spans 18 residues. CDR1 is SGHDT and CDR2 is YYEEEE in the germline V gene.

V gene TRBV2 combines with J gene TRBJ2-1, with D possibly being TRBD2 (5 bases). The germline V and J ends were trimmed by 3 bases and 6 bases, with 9 bases remaining between them. This CDR3 has 13 residues. Germline V gives CDR1 SNHLY, CDR2 FYNNEI. In nucleotides, the CDR3 is TGTGCCAGCAGTGACGGCCTAGCCAATGAGCAGTTCTTC. It specifies CASSDGLANEQFF.

This clone was observed once. The V call is TRBV3-1 (or the pseudogene TRBV3-2), the J call TRBJ2-1, with 8 bases that match TRBD1. The CDR3 totals 15 residues. Germline V CDR1 and CDR2: LGHDT, YNNKEL (reference sequence). V trimming: 4 bases; J trimming: 9 bases; junction bases outside the gene matches: 11. CDR3 loop: CASSRGTGLQGEQFF. CDR3 bases: TGTGCCAGCAGCCGAGGGACAGGACTCCAGGGTGAGCAGTTCTTC.

The chain is built from TRBV7-6 and TRBJ2-5; D gene unclear. This CDR3 has 14 amino acids. The V end was cut by 1 base, the J end by 5 bases, with 11 bases between. The germline CDR1 and CDR2 sequences are SGHVS and FNYEAQ. The CDR3 sequence: CASSLGPQAETQYF. The DNA of the CDR3 is TGTGCCAGCAGCTTAGGTCCCCAGGCGGAGACCCAGTACTTC.